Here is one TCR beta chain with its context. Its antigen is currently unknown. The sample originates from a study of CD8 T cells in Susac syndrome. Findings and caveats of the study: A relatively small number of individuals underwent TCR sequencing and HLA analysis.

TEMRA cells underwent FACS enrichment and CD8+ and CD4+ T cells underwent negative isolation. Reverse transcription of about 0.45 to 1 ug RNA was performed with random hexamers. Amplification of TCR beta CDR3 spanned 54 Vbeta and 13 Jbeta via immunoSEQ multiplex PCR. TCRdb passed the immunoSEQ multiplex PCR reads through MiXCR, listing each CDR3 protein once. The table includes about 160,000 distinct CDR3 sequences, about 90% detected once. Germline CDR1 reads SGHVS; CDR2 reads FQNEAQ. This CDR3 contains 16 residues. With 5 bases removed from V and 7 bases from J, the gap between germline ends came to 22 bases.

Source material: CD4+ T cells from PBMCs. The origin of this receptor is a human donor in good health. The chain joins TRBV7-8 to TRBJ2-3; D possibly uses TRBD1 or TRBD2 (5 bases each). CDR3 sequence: CASSRDPLGRRYTQYF. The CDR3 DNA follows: TGTGCCAGCAGCCGGGACCCCCTTGGGCGAAGATATACGCAGTATTTT.